These 19 T cell receptor beta chains were sequenced from one sample in a study of blood T cell repertoires in COVID-19. Assay used: immunoSEQ multiplex PCR; TCRdb lists only in-frame clones, some missing. Of over 150,000 clones in the sample, around 86% were seen once. The sample was peripheral blood. The receptors were gathered from a man aged 35 to 55 with active or convalescent COVID-19.

The J gene is TRBJ1-2, the V gene TRBV28; D unresolved. Germline CDR1 and CDR2: MDHEN and SYDVKM. With 3 bases removed from V and 4 bases from J, the gap between germline ends came to 6 bases. The CDR3 loop spans 12 amino acids. CDR3 amino acids: CASSLEGYGYTF. DNA of the CDR3: TGTGCCAGCAGTTTGGAGGGCTATGGCTACACCTTC.

J is TRBJ1-2 and V is TRBV4-1; weak D call: TRBD1 (6 bases). The CDR3 length is 14 residues. V shed 1 base and J shed 4 bases, with 10 bases lying between them. CDR1 is MGHRA, CDR2 YSYEKL, per germline. CDR3 nucleotides: TGCGCCAGCAGCCAAGTTGAGGACAGCTATGGCTACACCTTC. This encodes CASSQVEDSYGYTF.

The CDR3 here is CASSPNPMTGIFLNYGYTF. CDR3 nucleotide sequence: TGTGCCAGCAGCCCAAATCCAATGACAGGGATATTCTTGAACTATGGCTACACCTTC. The V gene is TRBV5-4, the J gene TRBJ1-2; 7 positions match TRBD1. This CDR3 spans 19 amino acids. The V and J ends lost 4 bases and 2 bases, in that order; junction bases with no gene match: 20. CDR1 is SGHNT, CDR2 YYREEE, per germline (reference sequence).

This chain uses TRBV5-4 with TRBJ2-4; D gene ambiguous. The CDR3 has 15 residues. CDR1 and CDR2 from the germline V gene are SGHNT and YYREEE (reference sequence). The V end lost 1 base, the J end lost 8 bases, and 16 bases lay between the germline ends. The CDR3 is CASSLSRGTKDIQYF. DNA of the CDR3: TGTGCCAGCAGCTTGTCTCGCGGAACGAAGGACATTCAGTACTTC.

The rearrangement links TRBV15 to TRBJ1-5; D call uncertain. CDR3 size: 13 residues. CDR1 and CDR2 from the germline V gene are LNHNV and YYDKDF (reference sequence). The germline V and J ends were trimmed by 5 bases and 6 bases, with 11 bases remaining between them. The CDR3 nucleotides read TGTGCCACCAGCTTACAGCAAATTCAGCCCCAGCATTTT. It yields the protein CATSLQQIQPQHF.

The chain links TRBV7-6 to TRBJ2-7; TRBD1 matches 7 bases. The germline V gene has CDR1 SGHVS and CDR2 FNYEAQ. The CDR3 is made up of 16 amino acids. After removal of 1 base from V and 7 bases from J, the junction contained 13 bases not matched to a gene. CDR3 amino acids: CASSLVYRDSAGEQYF. DNA of the CDR3: TGTGCCAGCAGCTTAGTTTATCGGGACAGCGCTGGGGAGCAGTACTTC. Together with reference TRBV7-6 and TRBJ2-7, the CDR3 gives the full variable domain: GAGVSQSPRYKVTKRGQDVALRCDPISGHVSLYWYRQALGQGPEFLTYFNYEAQQDKSGLPNDRFSAERPEGSISTLTIQRTEQRDSAMYRCASSLVYRDSAGEQYFGPGTRLTVT.

This chain links TRBV6-1 with TRBJ2-5; weak D call: TRBD1 (7 bases). Germline values: CDR1 MNHNS, CDR2 SASEGT. V gave up 3 bases and J gave up 7 bases, with 21 bases separating them. The CDR3 loop spans 16 amino acids. The CDR3 DNA follows: TGTGCCAGCAGTGAGAAACGGAGGGGGCCTCCCGGGACCCAGTACTTC. As protein: CASSEKRRGPPGTQYF.

This chain connects TRBV2 to TRBJ1-5, with 10 bases matching TRBD1. The junction had 6 bases not matched to a gene; V was cut back by 1 base and J by 3 bases. This CDR3 comprises 17 residues. Per the germline V gene, CDR1 is SNHLY and CDR2 is FYNNEI. CDR3 amino acids: CASSEDGTGVTNQPQHF. The CDR3 nucleotides are TGTGCCAGCAGTGAAGATGGGACAGGGGTGACCAATCAGCCCCAGCATTTT.

The rearrangement links TRBV7-9 to TRBJ2-1; maybe TRBD2 (5 bases). V was cut by 2 bases and J by 7 bases, with 18 bases left in between. Germline loops: CDR1 SEHNR, CDR2 FQNEAQ (reference sequence). The CDR3 has 16 amino acids. CDR3 nucleotide sequence: TGTGCCAGCAGCTTAAGGACGGCAGGAGAGGGTAATGAGCAGTTCTTC. Its translation: CASSLRTAGEGNEQFF.

This clone came up once. The chain uses TRBV6-5 and TRBJ2-4; TRBD2 agrees at 8 bases. CDR3 length equals 12 residues. The V segment lost 9 bases and the J segment 4 bases; nucleotides outside the gene matches: 2. CDR1 and CDR2 (germline): MNHEY, SVGAGI. CDR3 protein: CARCGGKNIQYF. DNA for the CDR3: TGTGCCAGATGCGGGGGGAAAAACATTCAGTACTTC.

Details on this clone: Germline and junction disagree at one end, which may indicate a read error. The V and J genes are TRBV6-5 and TRBJ1-3; D is possibly TRBD1 (5 bases). The CDR3 length is 12 residues. Germline values: CDR1 MNHEY, CDR2 SVGAGI. Here the CDR3 DNA reads TGTGCCAGCACCACAGGTGGAAACGCCATATATTTT. Amino acid sequence: CASTTGGNAIYF.

In its sample, this clone was seen a few times. CDR3 loop: CASRTSTGAREQYF. As DNA, the CDR3 is TGTGCCAGCAGGACTAGTACAGGGGCTCGCGAGCAGTACTTC. The chain has TRBV2 and TRBJ2-7; tentatively, D is TRBD1 (7 bases). V gave up 6 bases and J gave up 6 bases, with 18 bases separating them. The CDR3 runs 14 residues. Germline V gene lookup returns CDR1 SNHLY and CDR2 FYNNEI.

The chain joins TRBV9 to TRBJ2-1; 11 bases align to TRBD2. CDR1 is SGDLS, CDR2 YYNGEE, per germline. This CDR3 region has 16 residues. V was clipped by 3 bases and J by 2 bases; unmatched bases: 4. The CDR3 spells CASSASGGTPYNEQFF. CDR3 coding DNA: TGTGCCAGCAGCGCTAGCGGGGGGACACCCTACAATGAGCAGTTCTTC.

The genes are TRBV7-9 and TRBJ1-3; D remains unclear. This CDR3 spans 12 amino acids. V was trimmed by 4 bases and J by 4 bases, leaving 5 bases between them. Germline V lookup: CDR1 SEHNR, CDR2 FQNEAQ (reference sequence). This CDR3 reads CASSSGGNTIYF. The CDR3 DNA reads as TGTGCCAGCAGCTCGGGGGGAAACACCATATATTTT. The variable domain in full, with the rest retrieved from reference TRBV7-9 and TRBJ1-3, is DTGVSQNPRHKITKRGQNVTFRCDPISEHNRLYWYRQTLGQGPEFLTYFQNEAQLEKSRLLSDRFSAERPKGSFSTLEIQRTEQGDSAMYLCASSSGGNTIYFGEGSWLTVV.

The chain recombines TRBV24-1 with TRBJ2-3; 9 bases line up with TRBD1. Germline trimming cut 4 bases from V and 3 bases from J; bases unmatched to any gene: 4. The CDR3 consists of 15 residues. Germline V lookup: CDR1 KGHDR, CDR2 SFDVKD. CDR3 DNA: TGTGCCACCAGTGACACACAGGGGGCTACAGATACGCAGTATTTT. Translated, it gives CATSDTQGATDTQYF.

This clone was seen just once. V is TRBV5-5 and J is TRBJ2-1; D gene ambiguous. V was cut by 0 bases and J by 7 bases, with 8 bases left in between. Germline loops: CDR1 SGHKS, CDR2 YYEKEE (reference sequence). The CDR3 length is 13 residues. The DNA for the CDR3 is TGTGCCAGCAGCTTGGACAGCCTTAATGAGCAGTTCTTC. It codes for CASSLDSLNEQFF.

V usage is TRBV7-2 and J usage is TRBJ1-6; D ambiguous. The germline V gene encodes CDR1 SGHTA and CDR2 FQGNSA. V lost 1 base and J lost 10, with 11 bases in between. The CDR3 contains 14 residues. CDR3 coding DNA: TGTGCCAGCAGCTTAGTAACAGTTAACTCACCCCTCCACTTT. It specifies CASSLVTVNSPLHF. Based on the CDR3 plus reference TRBV7-2 and TRBJ1-6, the full variable domain is GAGVSQSPSNKVTEKGKDVELRCDPISGHTALYWYRQSLGQGLEFLIYFQGNSAPDKSGLPSDRFSAERTGGSVSTLTIQRTQQEDSAVYLCASSLVTVNSPLHFGNGTRLTVT.

The chain joins TRBV11-3 to TRBJ2-1, with D possibly being TRBD1 (5 bases). Germline CDR1 reads SGHNT; CDR2 reads YENEEA. V was trimmed by 1 base and J by 10 bases, leaving 8 bases between them. This CDR3 is 12 amino acids long. For the CDR3, the DNA is TGTGCCAGCAGCTTAGGGGGCCCGGAGCAGTTCTTC. It yields the protein CASSLGGPEQFF.

CDR3 amino acids: CASSHAQGDETNEQFF. DNA of the CDR3: TGTGCCAGCAGCCACGCCCAGGGGGACGAGACCAATGAGCAGTTCTTC. V is TRBV21-1 and J is TRBJ2-1; TRBD1, the table's D call, was not compared with the DNA. TRBV21-1 is a pseudogene. The CDR3 is made up of 16 amino acids.